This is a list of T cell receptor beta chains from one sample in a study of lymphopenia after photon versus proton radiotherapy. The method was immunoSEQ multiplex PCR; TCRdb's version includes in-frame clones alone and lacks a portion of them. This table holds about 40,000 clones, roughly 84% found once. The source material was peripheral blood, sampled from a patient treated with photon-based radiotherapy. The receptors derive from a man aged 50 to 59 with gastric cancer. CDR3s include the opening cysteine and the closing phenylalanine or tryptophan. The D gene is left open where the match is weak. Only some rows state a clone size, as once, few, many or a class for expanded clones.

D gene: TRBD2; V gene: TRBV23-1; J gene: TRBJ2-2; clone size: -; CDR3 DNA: TGCGCCAGCAGTCTGTCTAGCGGGAGTTGGGCGGAGCTGTTTTTT; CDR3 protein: CASSLSSGSWAELFF
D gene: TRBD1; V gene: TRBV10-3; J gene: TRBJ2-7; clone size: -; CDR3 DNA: TGTGCCATCAGTGAGGGGGACAGGGGATCCTACGAGCAGTACTTC; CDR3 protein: CAISEGDRGSYEQYF
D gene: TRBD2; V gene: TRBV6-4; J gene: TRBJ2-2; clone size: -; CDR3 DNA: TGTGCCAGCAGTGGTTTAGCGGGCTCCACCGGGGAGCTGTTTTTT; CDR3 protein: CASSGLAGSTGELFF
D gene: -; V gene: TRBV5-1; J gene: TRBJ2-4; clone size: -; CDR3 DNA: TGCGCCAGCAGCTATGGCCAAGGGAGATTAGCCAAAAACATTCAGTACTTC; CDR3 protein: CASSYGQGRLAKNIQYF
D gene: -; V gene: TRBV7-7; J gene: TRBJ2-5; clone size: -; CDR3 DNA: TGTGCCAGCAGTGCTACAGGGATTGGAGAGACCCAGTACTTC; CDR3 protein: CASSATGIGETQYF
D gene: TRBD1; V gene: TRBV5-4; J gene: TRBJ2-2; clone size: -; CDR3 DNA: TGTGCCACTGGGACAGCGAACACCGGGGAGCTGTTTTTT; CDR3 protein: CATGTANTGELFF
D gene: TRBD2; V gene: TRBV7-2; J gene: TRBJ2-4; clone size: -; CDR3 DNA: TGTGCCAGCAGCCTCCCAACTAGCGGGAGTGGGGCGGACATTCAGTACTTC; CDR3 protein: CASSLPTSGSGADIQYF
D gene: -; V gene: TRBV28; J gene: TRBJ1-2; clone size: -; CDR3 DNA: TGTGCCAGCAGTCTTGGATCTGGGGGGGCTGGCTACACCTTC; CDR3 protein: CASSLGSGGAGYTF
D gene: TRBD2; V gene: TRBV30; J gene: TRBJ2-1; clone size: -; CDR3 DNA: TGTGCCTGGAGCGCCCCCCGTAGCGGGGGAACCAAGCAGTTCTTC; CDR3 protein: CAWSAPRSGGTKQFF
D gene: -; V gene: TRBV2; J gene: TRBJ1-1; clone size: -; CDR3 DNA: TGTGCCAGCAGTGACAGGGACCTCCGGCCTGAAGCTTTCTTT; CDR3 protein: CASSDRDLRPEAFF
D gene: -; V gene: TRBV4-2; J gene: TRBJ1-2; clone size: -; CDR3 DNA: TGTGCCAGCAGCCAAGAAGGCAAGGACTATGGCTACACCTTC; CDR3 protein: CASSQEGKDYGYTF
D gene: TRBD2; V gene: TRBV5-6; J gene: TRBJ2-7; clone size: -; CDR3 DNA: TGTGCCAGCAGCACAACGGGACTAGCGGGCTACGAGCAGTACTTC; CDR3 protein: CASSTTGLAGYEQYF
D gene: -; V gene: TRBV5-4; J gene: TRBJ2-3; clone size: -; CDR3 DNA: TGTGCCAGCAGCTTGGTGTTTGGTAGCGGAGGATTTACAGATACGCAGTATTTT; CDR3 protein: CASSLVFGSGGFTDTQYF
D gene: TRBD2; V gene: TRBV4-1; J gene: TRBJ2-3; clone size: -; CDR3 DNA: TGCGCCAGCAGCCAAAGGCTAGCGGGAGTAGGAAGCACAGATACGCAGTATTTT; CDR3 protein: CASSQRLAGVGSTDTQYF
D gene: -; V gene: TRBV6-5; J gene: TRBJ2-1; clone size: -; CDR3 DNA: TGTGCCAGCAGTTCCAACAACAATGAGCAGTTCTTC; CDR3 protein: CASSSNNNEQFF
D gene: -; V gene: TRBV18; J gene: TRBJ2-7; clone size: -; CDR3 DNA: TGTGCCAGCTCACCACCCGGGATGCACGAGCAGTACTTC; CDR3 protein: CASSPPGMHEQYF
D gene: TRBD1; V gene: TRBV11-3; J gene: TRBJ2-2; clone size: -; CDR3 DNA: TGTGCCAGCAGCCGAGGGACAGGGGTCACCGGGGAGCTGTTTTTT; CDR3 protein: CASSRGTGVTGELFF
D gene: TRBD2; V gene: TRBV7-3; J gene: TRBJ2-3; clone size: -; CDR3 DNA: TGTGCCAGCAGCCCCCGACGGGGAAGCGGGAGATACGATACGCAGTATTTT; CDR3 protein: CASSPRRGSGRYDTQYF
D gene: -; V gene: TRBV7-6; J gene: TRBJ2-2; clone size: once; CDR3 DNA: TGTGCCAGCAGCCCCGAGGGCGGGATAGGAGTCGGACTGTTTTTT; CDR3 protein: CASSPEGGIGVGLFF
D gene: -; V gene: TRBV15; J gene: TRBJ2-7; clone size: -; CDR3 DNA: TGTGCCACCAGCAGAGGTGGCGCTACCTACGAGCAGTACTTC; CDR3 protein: CATSRGGATYEQYF
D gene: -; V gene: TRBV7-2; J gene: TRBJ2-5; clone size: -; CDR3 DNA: TGTGCCAGCAGCGGAGTTTATGGGGAGACCCAGTACTTC; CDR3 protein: CASSGVYGETQYF
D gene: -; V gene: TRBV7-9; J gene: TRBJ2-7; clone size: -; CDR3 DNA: TGTGCCAGCACCTCGGGGGTCGGTGGCGAGCAGTACTTC; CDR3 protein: CASTSGVGGEQYF
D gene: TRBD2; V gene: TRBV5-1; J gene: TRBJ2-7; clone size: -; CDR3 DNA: TGCGCCAGCAGCCGCGGGGGGAGGTCCAGCTCCTACGAGCAGTACTTC; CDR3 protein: CASSRGGRSSSYEQYF
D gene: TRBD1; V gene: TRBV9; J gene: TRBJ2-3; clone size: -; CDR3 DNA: TGTGCCAGCAGCCCTAGGGACAGTCACACAGATACGCAGTATTTT; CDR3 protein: CASSPRDSHTDTQYF
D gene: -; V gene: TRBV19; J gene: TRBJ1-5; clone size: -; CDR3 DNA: TGTGCCACTACACAGACCGGACCTGGGCATCAGCCCCAGCATTTT; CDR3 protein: CATTQTGPGHQPQHF